The sample holds a few counts of the clone carrying this TCR beta chain. Its target is unknown. The sample belongs to a study of shared clonotypes between healthy human individuals. Overall study results and limits: Few donors limited the genetic and exposure-history diversity represented. Generation probabilities of non-shared clonotypes were lower (relative to those shared by all four donors).

The repertoire was sequenced with immunoSEQ multiplex PCR; TCRdb's copy has only in-frame clones and lacks some. Found here are some 660,000 clones, approximately 73% of them singletons; the top ten hold 1.5% to 2%. V was clipped by 2 bases and J by 4 bases, with 15 bases between them. This CDR3 contains 15 residues. Looked up from germline, CDR1 is SGHNT and CDR2 is YYREEE (reference sequence). The J gene is TRBJ2-5, the V gene TRBV5-4, with a weak D call TRBD1 (6 bases). The sample taken for sequencing was memory CD4+ T cells sorted from blood. Subset given: CD45RA-negative fraction. The TCR originated in a woman aged 25 to 39 in good health. The chain's CDR3 is CASSLGSGGGETQYF. The CDR3 DNA sequence: TGTGCCAGCAGCTTAGGGTCTGGGGGCGGAGAGACCCAGTACTTC.